The rows below give T cell receptor beta chains drawn from one sample of a study of radiotherapy plus CTLA-4 blockade in lung cancer. This table comes from immunoSEQ multiplex PCR, and its TCRdb copy is limited to in-frame clones, with some not included. The table includes just under 45,000 clones, roughly 67% detected once. Sequences were derived from peripheral blood, sampled from a patient treated with radiotherapy plus ipilimumab. The receptors stem from a human donor with non-small cell lung cancer who had a partial response to radiotherapy plus ipilimumab. The CDR3 runs from the conserved cysteine through the conserved F or W. A D gene is named only where the DNA matches it firmly. Size tells how often a clone was seen (once, few, many) or the class of an expanded clone, and some rows leave it out.

d_gene: NA; abundance: NA; v_gene: TRBV10-3; j_gene: TRBJ1-1; CDR3nt: TGTGCCATCAGTGAGTCCCGTGAGGGAAGGACTGAAGCTTTCTTT; CDR3aa: CAISESREGRTEAFF
d_gene: NA; abundance: NA; v_gene: TRBV6-6; j_gene: TRBJ2-2; CDR3nt: TGTGCCAGCAGTGCCGCGGGGGCGCGTGGCGGGGAGCTGTTTTTT; CDR3aa: CASSAAGARGGELFF
d_gene: NA; abundance: NA; v_gene: TRBV9; j_gene: TRBJ2-2; CDR3nt: TGTGCCAGCAGCGCCCGTTCAGGGTGGGACACCGGGGAGCTGTTTTTT; CDR3aa: CASSARSGWDTGELFF
d_gene: TRBD2; abundance: NA; v_gene: TRBV5-1; j_gene: TRBJ2-1; CDR3nt: TGCGCCAGCAGCTTGTGGAGCGGGGGACTGAATGAGCAGTTCTTC; CDR3aa: CASSLWSGGLNEQFF
d_gene: TRBD2; abundance: NA; v_gene: TRBV5-8; j_gene: TRBJ2-3; CDR3nt: TGTGCCAGCAGCTTGGGGGCCAGCGGGGGGACAGATACGCAGTATTTT; CDR3aa: CASSLGASGGTDTQYF
d_gene: TRBD1; abundance: NA; v_gene: TRBV19; j_gene: TRBJ2-1; CDR3nt: TGTGCCAGTAGTAATCCGGGACAGGGAGGGTCTTTCGATGAGCAGTTCTTC; CDR3aa: CASSNPGQGGSFDEQFF
d_gene: NA; abundance: once; v_gene: TRBV5-1; j_gene: TRBJ2-5; CDR3nt: TGCGCCAGCGCGAAAGAGGGGACTTGGGAGACCCAGTACTTC; CDR3aa: CASAKEGTWETQYF
d_gene: TRBD1; abundance: NA; v_gene: TRBV11-1; j_gene: TRBJ1-1; CDR3nt: TGTGCCAGCAGCTTCGACAGGGGGCAGGGGAACACTGAAGCTTTCTTT; CDR3aa: CASSFDRGQGNTEAFF
d_gene: NA; abundance: NA; v_gene: TRBV5-4; j_gene: TRBJ1-2; CDR3nt: TGTGCCAGCACCCCTCGGGGGGCCTATGGCTACACCTTC; CDR3aa: CASTPRGAYGYTF
d_gene: TRBD2; abundance: NA; v_gene: TRBV5-1; j_gene: TRBJ2-3; CDR3nt: TGCGCCAGCAGCTTTATGTCTAGCGGGGGGGCCTCCCAAGATACGCAGTATTTT; CDR3aa: CASSFMSSGGASQDTQYF
d_gene: TRBD1; abundance: few; v_gene: TRBV30; j_gene: TRBJ1-1; CDR3nt: TGTGCCTGGAGTGTTACAGGGGGAAAAGCTGAAGCTTTCTTT; CDR3aa: CAWSVTGGKAEAFF
d_gene: TRBD2; abundance: NA; v_gene: TRBV2; j_gene: TRBJ2-3; CDR3nt: TGTGCCAGCAGTGCCTGGACTAGCGGGGCCGATACGCAGTATTTT; CDR3aa: CASSAWTSGADTQYF
d_gene: NA; abundance: once; v_gene: TRBV7-3; j_gene: TRBJ2-3; CDR3nt: TGTGCCAGCAGCTTAGTCCTGAGGGATACGCAGTATTTT; CDR3aa: CASSLVLRDTQYF
d_gene: TRBD2; abundance: NA; v_gene: TRBV27; j_gene: TRBJ2-5; CDR3nt: TGTGCCAGCAGTCCGGGAGGGGGGGAGACCCAGTACTTC; CDR3aa: CASSPGGGETQYF
d_gene: TRBD2; abundance: NA; v_gene: TRBV6-1; j_gene: TRBJ2-3; CDR3nt: TGTGCCAGCAGTTTCTTGACTAGCGGGAGCGATACGCAGTATTTT; CDR3aa: CASSFLTSGSDTQYF
d_gene: TRBD1; abundance: NA; v_gene: TRBV6-5; j_gene: TRBJ1-1; CDR3nt: TGTGCCAGCACCCCCGACAGGGCGAACACTGAAGCTTTCTTT; CDR3aa: CASTPDRANTEAFF
d_gene: TRBD1; abundance: NA; v_gene: TRBV2; j_gene: TRBJ2-7; CDR3nt: TGTGCCAGCAGGGTGGGGACAGGGGGCCACGTCGACGAGCAGTACTTC; CDR3aa: CASRVGTGGHVDEQYF
d_gene: NA; abundance: few; v_gene: TRBV7-7; j_gene: TRBJ2-5; CDR3nt: TGTGCTAGCAGCTCGACTCGTCAAGAGACCCAGTACTTC; CDR3aa: CASSSTRQETQYF
d_gene: NA; abundance: NA; v_gene: TRBV19; j_gene: TRBJ2-5; CDR3nt: TGTGCCAGTAGTATGAGACTAGGCAAGGGAGAGACCCAGTACTTC; CDR3aa: CASSMRLGKGETQYF
d_gene: NA; abundance: few; v_gene: TRBV5-6; j_gene: TRBJ2-3; CDR3nt: TGTGCCAGCAGCGCCGCCGGCTATGGCGGGCGCCCAGATACGCAGTATTTT; CDR3aa: CASSAAGYGGRPDTQYF
d_gene: NA; abundance: few; v_gene: TRBV6-1; j_gene: TRBJ2-1; CDR3nt: TGTGCCAGCAGTGAAGCAACCGCTGCGGGGAATGAGCAGTTCTTC; CDR3aa: CASSEATAAGNEQFF
d_gene: NA; abundance: few; v_gene: TRBV11-2; j_gene: TRBJ2-6; CDR3nt: TGTGCCAGCAGCTTCCAGGTCTCTGGGGCCAACGTCCTGACTTTC; CDR3aa: CASSFQVSGANVLTF
d_gene: TRBD2; abundance: NA; v_gene: TRBV19; j_gene: TRBJ2-5; CDR3nt: TGTGCCAGTAGTTGGGGACTAGCGGCATCCCCGGGGGAGACCCAGTACTTC; CDR3aa: CASSWGLAASPGETQYF
d_gene: TRBD1; abundance: NA; v_gene: TRBV11-2; j_gene: TRBJ2-7; CDR3nt: TGTGCCAGCAGTCACGGCTCGGGAACAGGGGCTCCTTACGAGCAGTACTTC; CDR3aa: CASSHGSGTGAPYEQYF
d_gene: NA; abundance: NA; v_gene: TRBV4-3; j_gene: TRBJ2-4; CDR3nt: TGCGCCAGCAGCCAAGTGTCCCAGGGGCGAATTGGAGCCAAAAACATTCAGTACTTC; CDR3aa: CASSQVSQGRIGAKNIQYF
d_gene: NA; abundance: NA; v_gene: TRBV11-2; j_gene: TRBJ2-6; CDR3nt: TGTGCCAGCAGCTTTACAGATACCGGGGCCAACGTCCTGACTTTC; CDR3aa: CASSFTDTGANVLTF
d_gene: NA; abundance: NA; v_gene: TRBV19; j_gene: TRBJ1-1; CDR3nt: TGTGCCAGTAAGTTAGACACTCGCACTCTGGGCACTGAAGCTTTCTTT; CDR3aa: CASKLDTRTLGTEAFF
d_gene: TRBD1; abundance: NA; v_gene: TRBV7-8; j_gene: TRBJ2-5; CDR3nt: TGTGCCAGCAGCACCGACAGGGTAGGAGAGACCCAGTACTTC; CDR3aa: CASSTDRVGETQYF
d_gene: TRBD1; abundance: NA; v_gene: TRBV9; j_gene: TRBJ1-1; CDR3nt: TGTGCCAGCAGCGGGACAGGGGGTACGTACACTGAAGCTTTCTTT; CDR3aa: CASSGTGGTYTEAFF
d_gene: NA; abundance: once; v_gene: TRBV29-1; j_gene: TRBJ1-1; CDR3nt: TGCAGCGGTGTCCAGGGGCGAGAAGCTTTCTTT; CDR3aa: CSGVQGREAFF
d_gene: NA; abundance: NA; v_gene: TRBV5-1; j_gene: TRBJ2-2; CDR3nt: TGCGCCAGCAAGAATCAAGGGGCGACCGGGGAGCTGTTTTTT; CDR3aa: CASKNQGATGELFF
d_gene: NA; abundance: once; v_gene: TRBV7-3; j_gene: TRBJ2-2; CDR3nt: TGTGCCAGCAGCGCTCTATCCACCGGGGAGCTGTTTTTT; CDR3aa: CASSALSTGELFF
d_gene: TRBD1; abundance: NA; v_gene: TRBV6-1; j_gene: TRBJ2-1; CDR3nt: TGTGCCAGCAGTTCGGACAGGGGCGCCTACAATGAGCAGTTCTTC; CDR3aa: CASSSDRGAYNEQFF
d_gene: NA; abundance: NA; v_gene: TRBV19; j_gene: TRBJ1-1; CDR3nt: TGTGCCAGTAGTATGAGGGATCGTCGGACTGAAGCTTTCTTT; CDR3aa: CASSMRDRRTEAFF
d_gene: TRBD2; abundance: NA; v_gene: TRBV5-4; j_gene: TRBJ2-3; CDR3nt: TGTGCCAGCAGGGGGCGGGGGAGCACAGATACGCAGTATTTT; CDR3aa: CASRGRGSTDTQYF
d_gene: NA; abundance: NA; v_gene: TRBV5-4; j_gene: TRBJ1-1; CDR3nt: TGTGCCAGCGGCGTTGTGAGGAGGGGGGGCACTGAAGCTTTCTTT; CDR3aa: CASGVVRRGGTEAFF
d_gene: TRBD1; abundance: NA; v_gene: TRBV5-6; j_gene: TRBJ2-6; CDR3nt: TGTGCCAGCACCAGGACAGGGCCTGGGGCCAACGTCCTGACTTTC; CDR3aa: CASTRTGPGANVLTF